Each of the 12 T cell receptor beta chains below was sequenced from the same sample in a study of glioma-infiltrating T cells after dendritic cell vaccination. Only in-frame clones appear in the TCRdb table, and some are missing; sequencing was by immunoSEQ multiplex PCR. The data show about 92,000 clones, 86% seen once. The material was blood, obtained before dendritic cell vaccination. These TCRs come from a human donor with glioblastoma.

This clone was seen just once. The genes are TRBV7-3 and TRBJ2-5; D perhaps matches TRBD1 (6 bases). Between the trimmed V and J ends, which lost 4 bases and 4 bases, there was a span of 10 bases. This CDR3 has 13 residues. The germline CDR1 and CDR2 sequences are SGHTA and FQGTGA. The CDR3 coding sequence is TGTGCCAGCAGCTGGGACATGGGAGAGACCCAGTACTTC. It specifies CASSWDMGETQYF.

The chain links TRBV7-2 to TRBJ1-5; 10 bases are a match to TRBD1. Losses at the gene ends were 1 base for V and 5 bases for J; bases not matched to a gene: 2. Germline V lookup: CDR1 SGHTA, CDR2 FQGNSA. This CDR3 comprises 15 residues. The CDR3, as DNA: TGTGCCAGCAGCTTAGTGACAGGGGGCCATCAGCCCCAGCATTTT. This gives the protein CASSLVTGGHQPQHF.

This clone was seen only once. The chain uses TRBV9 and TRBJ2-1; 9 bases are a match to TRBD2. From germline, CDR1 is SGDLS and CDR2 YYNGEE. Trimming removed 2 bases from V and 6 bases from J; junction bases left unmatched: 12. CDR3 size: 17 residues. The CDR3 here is CASSVHPPGTSTNEQFF. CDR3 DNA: TGTGCCAGCAGCGTCCACCCCCCAGGGACTAGCACCAATGAGCAGTTCTTC.

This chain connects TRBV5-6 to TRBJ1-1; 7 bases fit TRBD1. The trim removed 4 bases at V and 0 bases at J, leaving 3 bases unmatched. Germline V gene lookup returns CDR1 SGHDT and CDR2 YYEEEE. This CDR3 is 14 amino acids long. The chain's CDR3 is CASSLTGVNTEAFF. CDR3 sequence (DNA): TGTGCCAGCAGCCTTACAGGGGTGAACACTGAAGCTTTCTTT.

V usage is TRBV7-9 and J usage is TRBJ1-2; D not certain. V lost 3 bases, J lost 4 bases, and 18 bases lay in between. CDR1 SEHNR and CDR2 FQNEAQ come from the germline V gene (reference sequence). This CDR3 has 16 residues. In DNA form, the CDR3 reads TGTGCCAGCAGCTTCCGCGACGGAGTGTGGAGCTATGGCTACACCTTC. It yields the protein CASSFRDGVWSYGYTF.

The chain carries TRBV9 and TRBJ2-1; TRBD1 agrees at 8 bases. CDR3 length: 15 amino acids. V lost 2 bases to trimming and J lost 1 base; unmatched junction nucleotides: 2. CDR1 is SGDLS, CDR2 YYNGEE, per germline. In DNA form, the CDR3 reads TGTGCCAGCAGCGTGGACAGGGCATCCTACAATGAGCAGTTCTTC. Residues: CASSVDRASYNEQFF.

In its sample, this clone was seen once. The CDR3: CASSQLVFRDNEQFF. Here the CDR3 DNA reads TGTGCCAGTAGCCAACTAGTATTCCGAGACAATGAGCAGTTCTTC. This chain uses TRBV19 with TRBJ2-1; D possibly corresponds to TRBD2 (5 bases). This CDR3 spans 15 amino acids. V was pared by 6 bases and J by 5 bases, with 17 bases between. Germline V gives CDR1 LNHDA, CDR2 SQIVND (reference sequence). The variable domain in full, completed from reference TRBV19 and TRBJ2-1, reads DGGITQSPKYLFRKEGQNVTLSCEQNLNHDAMYWYRQDPGQGLRLIYYSQIVNDFQKGDIAEGYSVSREKKESFPLTVTSAQKNPTAFYLCASSQLVFRDNEQFFGPGTRLTVL.

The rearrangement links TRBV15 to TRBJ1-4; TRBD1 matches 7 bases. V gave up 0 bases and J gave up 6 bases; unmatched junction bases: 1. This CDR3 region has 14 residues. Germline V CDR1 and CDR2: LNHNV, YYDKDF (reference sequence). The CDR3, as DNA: TGTGCCACCAGCAGAGAACAGGGGTATGAAAAACTGTTTTTT. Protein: CATSREQGYEKLFF.

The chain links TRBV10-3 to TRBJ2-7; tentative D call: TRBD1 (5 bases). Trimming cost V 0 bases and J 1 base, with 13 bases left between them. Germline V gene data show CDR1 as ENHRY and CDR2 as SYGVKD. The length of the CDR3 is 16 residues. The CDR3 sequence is CAISESSRVRSYEQYF. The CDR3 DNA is TGTGCCATCAGTGAGTCGAGCAGGGTACGGTCCTACGAGCAGTACTTC.

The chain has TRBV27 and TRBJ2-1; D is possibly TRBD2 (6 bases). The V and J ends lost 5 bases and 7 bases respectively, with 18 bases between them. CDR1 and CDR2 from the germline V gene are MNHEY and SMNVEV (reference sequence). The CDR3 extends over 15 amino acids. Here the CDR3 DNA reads TGTGCCAGCAGTCTCAGAGGCGGGACGGGGAATGAGCAGTTCTTC. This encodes CASSLRGGTGNEQFF.

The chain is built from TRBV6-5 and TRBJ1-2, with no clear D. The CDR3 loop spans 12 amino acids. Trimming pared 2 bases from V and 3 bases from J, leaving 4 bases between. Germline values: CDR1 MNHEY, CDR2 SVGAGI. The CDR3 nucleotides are TGTGCCAGCAGTTACGCGGACTATGGCTACACCTTC. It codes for CASSYADYGYTF.

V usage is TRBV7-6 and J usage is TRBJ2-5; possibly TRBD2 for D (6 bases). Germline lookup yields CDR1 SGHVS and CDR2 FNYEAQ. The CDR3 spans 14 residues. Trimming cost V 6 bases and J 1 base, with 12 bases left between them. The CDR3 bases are TGTGCCAGCAGAGCCGGGACTGGCCAAGAGACCCAGTACTTC. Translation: CASRAGTGQETQYF.